The rows below give T cell receptor beta chains drawn from one sample of a study of blood T cell repertoires in COVID-19. TCRdb's table, derived via immunoSEQ multiplex PCR, lists solely in-frame clones and lacks some. Of roughly 250,000 clones listed, 88% are singletons. The specimen sequenced was PBMCs or T cells enriched from blood (not recorded which). These receptors came from a woman aged 50 to 60 who had recovered from COVID-19. CDR3s include the opening cysteine and the closing phenylalanine or tryptophan. A D gene is named only where the DNA matches it firmly. Not every row has a clone size; where given, it reads once, few, many or a size class.

>TRBD1|NA|TRBV4-1|TRBJ1-5
TGCGCCAGCAGCCAGGGGGACAGGGGTAGACAGCCCCAGCATTTT
CASSQGDRGRQPQHF
>NA|NA|TRBV7-9|TRBJ2-5
TGTGCCAGCAGCCTCATACTACGTCGACAAGAGACCCAGTACTTC
CASSLILRRQETQYF
>NA|NA|TRBV5-5|TRBJ1-2
TGTGCCAGCAGCTTGGGAAGAGGGGGAGAGGGCTATGGCTACACCTTC
CASSLGRGGEGYGYTF
>TRBD1|NA|TRBV7-9|TRBJ1-6
TGTGCCAGCAGCCCCGACAGGGTCAGCTCACCCCTCCACTTT
CASSPDRVSSPLHF
>NA|once|TRBV7-9|TRBJ2-1
TGTGCCAGCAGCCCATTGGGGTCCGCGGGAAGGAGTTGGAATGAGCAGTTCTTC
CASSPLGSAGRSWNEQFF
>NA|NA|TRBV11-3|TRBJ2-5
TGTGCCAGCAGCCCCCCGGGGAGGGAGACCCAGTACTTC
CASSPPGRETQYF
>NA|NA|TRBV12-3/TRBV12-4|TRBJ1-2
TGTGCCAGCAGTTTATCGGGTAACTATGGCTACACCTTC
CASSLSGNYGYTF
>NA|NA|TRBV27|TRBJ1-2
TGTGCCAGCAGCCCAGGCGGGGCCTGGGGCTATGGCTACACCTTC
CASSPGGAWGYGYTF
>TRBD2|once|TRBV5-1|TRBJ2-7
TGCGCCAGCAGCTCGGACGGGGGGTCCTACGAGCAGTACTTC
CASSSDGGSYEQYF
>NA|NA|TRBV19|TRBJ1-5
TGTGCCAGTAGTACAGGGTCTGGCAATCAGCCCCAGCATTTT
CASSTGSGNQPQHF
>NA|NA|TRBV5-4|TRBJ1-5
TGTGCCAGCAGCTTGAACCCGGGGAGCAATCAGCCCCAGCATTTT
CASSLNPGSNQPQHF
>TRBD1|NA|TRBV7-8|TRBJ2-3
TGTGCCAGCAGCTTAGCGCGGAACAGGGGATCAGATACGCAGTATTTT
CASSLARNRGSDTQYF
>TRBD1|NA|TRBV19|TRBJ1-2
TGTGCCAGTAGGGACAGGGGGCAGTATGGCTACACCTTC
CASRDRGQYGYTF
>TRBD1|NA|TRBV30|TRBJ1-2
TGTGCCTGGAGTGTGCGTACAGGGGGGGAGGGCTACACCTTC
CAWSVRTGGEGYTF
>NA|NA|TRBV27|TRBJ2-5
TGTGCCAGCAGTTTAAATAGCAGGGGTGAGACCCAGTACTTC
CASSLNSRGETQYF
>NA|NA|TRBV6-2/TRBV6-3|TRBJ1-5
TGTGCCAGCAGTCTAAGGCCCCCGACACCCCAGCATTTT
CASSLRPPTPQHF
>NA|NA|TRBV18|TRBJ1-1
TGTGCCAGCTCACCACCAGTAGAGAGGGGACTAAAGACTGAAGCTTTCTTT
CASSPPVERGLKTEAFF
>NA|NA|TRBV9|TRBJ2-2
TGTGCCAGCAGCGGTAGTGGGGAGCTGTTTTTT
CASSGSGELFF
>NA|few|TRBV10-3|TRBJ1-1
TGTGCCATCAGCGTAGACGGGGATACTGAAGCTTTCTTT
CAISVDGDTEAFF
>NA|NA|TRBV28|TRBJ2-5
TGTGCCAGCAGGGGGGGACAGAACCAAGAGACCCAGTACTTC
CASRGGQNQETQYF
>NA|NA|TRBV28|TRBJ1-5
TGTGCCAGCAGATCCTTCCGGGACAAGGGATATCAGCCCCAGCATTTT
CASRSFRDKGYQPQHF
>NA|NA|TRBV29-1|TRBJ2-7
TGCAGCGTTGGGGCAGTGGACGAGCAGTACTTC
CSVGAVDEQYF
>TRBD1|NA|TRBV2|TRBJ1-5
TGTGCCAGCAATCGGGACAGGGGTTTTCAGCCCCAGCATTTT
CASNRDRGFQPQHF
>TRBD1|NA|TRBV7-2|TRBJ2-1
TGTGCCAGCAGCTTAGTGGGACAGGGTAAAACGGAGCAGTTCTTC
CASSLVGQGKTEQFF
>TRBD1|NA|TRBV7-2|TRBJ2-7
TGTGCCAGCAGCTTAGCGCGCGACAGGGTTTACGAGCAGTACTTC
CASSLARDRVYEQYF
>NA|NA|TRBV2|TRBJ2-5
TGTGCCAGCAGGGGGGGAGCCCAAGAGACCCAGTACTTC
CASRGGAQETQYF
>NA|NA|TRBV5-1|TRBJ2-1
TGCGCCAGCAGCTGGCTTGCAGGGGCATACAATGAGCAGTTCTTC
CASSWLAGAYNEQFF
>NA|NA|TRBV6-5|TRBJ1-1
TGTGCCAGCAATAGTCGCGGGGGCACTGAAGCTTTCTTT
CASNSRGGTEAFF
>TRBD2|NA|TRBV19|TRBJ2-1
TGTGCCAGTAGCTTGACTAGCGCCTACAATGAGCAGTTCTTC
CASSLTSAYNEQFF
>NA|NA|TRBV18|TRBJ1-3
TGTGCCAGCTCACCCCTAGACAGTTTTGGAAACACCATATATTTT
CASSPLDSFGNTIYF
>NA|few|TRBV6-1|TRBJ1-5
TGTGCCAGCAGTGAAGAATGGGGAGGTTTTAGCAATCAGCCCCAGCATTTT
CASSEEWGGFSNQPQHF
>TRBD2|NA|TRBV6-2/TRBV6-3|TRBJ2-1
TGTGCCAGCAGTTTGGTGGGAGGGCCTTTCAATGAGCAGTTCTTC
CASSLVGGPFNEQFF
>TRBD1|few|TRBV30|TRBJ1-6
TGTGCCGGACAGGGGGAGTATAATTCACCCCTCCACTTT
CAGQGEYNSPLHF
>NA|NA|TRBV28|TRBJ1-2
TGTGCCAGCAGTTTTGGTCAACTTGGCTATGGCTACACCTTC
CASSFGQLGYGYTF
>NA|few|TRBV25-1|TRBJ2-3
TGTGCCAGCGGAAACAGGGTCCCAGATACGCAGTATTTT
CASGNRVPDTQYF
>NA|NA|TRBV15|TRBJ1-5
TGTGCCACCAGCAGAGATGGAGGTGATCAGCCCCAGCATTTT
CATSRDGGDQPQHF
>NA|NA|TRBV30|TRBJ1-5
TGTGCCTGGAGTCCCCGGACAATTGGGAATCAGCCCCAGCATTTT
CAWSPRTIGNQPQHF
>TRBD1|NA|TRBV6-5|TRBJ1-2
TGTGCCAGCAGTTGGGACAGGACTAACTATGGCTACACCTTC
CASSWDRTNYGYTF
>NA|NA|TRBV12-3/TRBV12-4|TRBJ1-1
TGTGCCAGCAGTTTAGTGGGGGCCTGGGAAGCTTTCTTT
CASSLVGAWEAFF
>NA|once|TRBV2|TRBJ2-2
TGTGCCAGCAGTGGTAGCCACCGACCAGACACCGGGGAGCTGTTTTTT
CASSGSHRPDTGELFF
>TRBD2|NA|TRBV6-4|TRBJ2-1
TGTGCCAGCAGCACAATGGCCATGGTAGCGGGAGTTGGCAATGAGCAGTTCTTC
CASSTMAMVAGVGNEQFF
>TRBD1|NA|TRBV7-2|TRBJ1-5
TGTGCCAGCAGCTTCACAGGGGGCAATCAGCCCCAGCATTTT
CASSFTGGNQPQHF
>NA|NA|TRBV6-5|TRBJ1-5
TGTGCCAGCCGCATGGACAGCACTAATCAGCCCCAGCATTTT
CASRMDSTNQPQHF
>TRBD1|NA|TRBV25-1|TRBJ1-1
TGTGCCAGCAGTGCACCACAGGGGAAGGACACTGAAGCTTTCTTT
CASSAPQGKDTEAFF
>NA|NA|TRBV2|TRBJ1-5
TGTGCCAGCAATCCTTCAGGGTTACGCAATCAGCCCCAGCATTTT
CASNPSGLRNQPQHF
>NA|NA|TRBV6-6|TRBJ1-1
TGTGCCAGCAGATGGGACATTGAAGCTTTCTTT
CASRWDIEAFF